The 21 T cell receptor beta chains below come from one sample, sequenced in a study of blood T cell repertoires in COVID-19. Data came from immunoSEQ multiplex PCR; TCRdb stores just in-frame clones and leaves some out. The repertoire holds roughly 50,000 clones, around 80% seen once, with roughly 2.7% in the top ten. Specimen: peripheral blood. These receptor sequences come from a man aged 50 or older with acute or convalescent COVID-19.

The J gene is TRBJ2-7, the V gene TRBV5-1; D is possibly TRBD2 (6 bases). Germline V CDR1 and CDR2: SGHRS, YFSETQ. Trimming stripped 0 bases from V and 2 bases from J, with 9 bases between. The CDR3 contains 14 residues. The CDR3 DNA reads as TGCGCCAGCAGCTTGGGTAGCGGAGCCTACGAGCAGTACTTC. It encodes CASSLGSGAYEQYF.

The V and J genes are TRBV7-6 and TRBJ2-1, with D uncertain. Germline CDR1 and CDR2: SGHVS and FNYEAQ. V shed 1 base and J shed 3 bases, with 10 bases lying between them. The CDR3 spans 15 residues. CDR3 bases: TGTGCCAGCAGCTTAGGGAACAGCCTCTACAATGAGCAGTTCTTC. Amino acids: CASSLGNSLYNEQFF.

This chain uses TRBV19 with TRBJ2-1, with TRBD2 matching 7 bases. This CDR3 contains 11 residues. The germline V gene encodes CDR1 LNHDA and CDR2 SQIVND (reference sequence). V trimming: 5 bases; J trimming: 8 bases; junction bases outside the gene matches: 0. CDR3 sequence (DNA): TGTGCCAGTAGTGGGGGGGATGAGCAGTTCTTC. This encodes CASSGGDEQFF.

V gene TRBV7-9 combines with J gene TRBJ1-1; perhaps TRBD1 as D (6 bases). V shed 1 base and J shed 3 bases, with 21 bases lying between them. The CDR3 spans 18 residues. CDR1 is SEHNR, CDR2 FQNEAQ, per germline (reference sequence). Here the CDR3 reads CASSLDPFRWGLDTEAFF. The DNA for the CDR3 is TGTGCCAGCAGCTTAGACCCCTTCCGTTGGGGGCTGGACACTGAAGCTTTCTTT.

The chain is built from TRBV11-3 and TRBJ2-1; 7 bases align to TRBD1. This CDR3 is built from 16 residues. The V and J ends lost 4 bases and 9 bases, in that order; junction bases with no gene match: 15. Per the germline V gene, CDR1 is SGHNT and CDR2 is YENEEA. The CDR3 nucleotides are TGTGCCAGCAGCTCCGAGGGAAGGACAGGCATAATTGAGCAGTTCTTC. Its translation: CASSSEGRTGIIEQFF. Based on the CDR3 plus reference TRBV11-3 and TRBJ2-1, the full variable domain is EAGVVQSPRYKIIEKKQPVAFWCNPISGHNTLYWYLQNLGQGPELLIRYENEEAVDDSQLPKDRFSAERLKGVDSTLKIQPAELGDSAVYLCASSSEGRTGIIEQFFGPGTRLTVL.

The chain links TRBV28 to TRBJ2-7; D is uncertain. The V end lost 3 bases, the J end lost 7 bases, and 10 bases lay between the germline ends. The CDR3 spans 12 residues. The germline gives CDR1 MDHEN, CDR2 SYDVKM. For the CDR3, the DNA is TGTGCCAGCAGTTTCTCCCTTCGGGAGCAGTACTTC. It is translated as CASSFSLREQYF.

CDR3: CAIQDRGLGYTF. CDR3 nucleotides: TGTGCCATCCAGGACAGGGGGCTTGGCTACACCTTC. The V and J genes are TRBV10-3 and TRBJ1-2; 11 positions agree with TRBD1. The CDR3 consists of 12 residues. The junction had 3 bases not matched to a gene; V was cut back by 8 bases and J by 7 bases. Germline CDR1 is ENHRY and CDR2 is SYGVKD.

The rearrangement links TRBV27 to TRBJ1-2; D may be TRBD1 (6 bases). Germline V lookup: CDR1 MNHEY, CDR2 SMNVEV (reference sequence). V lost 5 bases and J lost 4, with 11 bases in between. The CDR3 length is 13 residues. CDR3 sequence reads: CASSPGQTYGYTF. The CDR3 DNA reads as TGTGCCAGCAGTCCCGGACAGACCTATGGCTACACCTTC.

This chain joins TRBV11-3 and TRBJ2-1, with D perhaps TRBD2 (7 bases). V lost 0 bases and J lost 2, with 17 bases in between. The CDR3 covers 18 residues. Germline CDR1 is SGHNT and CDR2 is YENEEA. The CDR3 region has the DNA TGTGCCAGCAGCTTAGAAGGGGGATCTAGCGGACCCTACAATGAGCAGTTCTTC. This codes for CASSLEGGSSGPYNEQFF.

CDR3 region: CASSEVTGNTGELFF. CDR3 coding DNA: TGCGCCAGCAGTGAAGTGACAGGGAACACCGGGGAGCTGTTTTTT. The chain links TRBV10-1 to TRBJ2-2; D may be TRBD1 (6 bases). The germline gives CDR1 WNHNN, CDR2 SYGVQD (reference sequence). V was clipped by 3 bases and J by 1 base, with 9 bases between them. The CDR3 is 15 residues long.

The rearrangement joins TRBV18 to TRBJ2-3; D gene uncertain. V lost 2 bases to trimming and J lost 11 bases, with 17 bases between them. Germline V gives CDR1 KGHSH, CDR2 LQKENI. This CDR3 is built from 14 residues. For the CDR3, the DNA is TGTGCCAGCTCACCATCCCGAGAAGGCACGGGGCAGTATTTT. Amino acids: CASSPSREGTGQYF. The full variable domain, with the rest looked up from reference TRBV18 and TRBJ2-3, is NAGVMQNPRHLVRRRGQEARLRCSPMKGHSHVYWYRQLPEEGLKFMVYLQKENIIDESGMPKERFSAEFPKEGPSILRIQQVVRGDSAAYFCASSPSREGTGQYFGPGTRLTVL.

In DNA, the CDR3 is TGTGCCAGCAGCGTAGACCAGGGATGGGACGAGCAGTACTTC. This codes for CASSVDQGWDEQYF. This chain uses TRBV9 with TRBJ2-7, with D perhaps TRBD1 (5 bases). Germline V gives CDR1 SGDLS, CDR2 YYNGEE. Trimming took off 0 bases at V and 5 bases at J, with 12 bases between the two ends. This CDR3 has 14 residues.

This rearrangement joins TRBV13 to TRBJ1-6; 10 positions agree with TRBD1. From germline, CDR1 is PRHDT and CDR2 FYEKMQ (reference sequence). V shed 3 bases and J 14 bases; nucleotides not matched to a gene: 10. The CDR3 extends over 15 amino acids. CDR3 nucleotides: TGTGCCAGCAGCTTGGGGGGGACAGGGGACCGAACCCTCCACTTT. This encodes CASSLGGTGDRTLHF.

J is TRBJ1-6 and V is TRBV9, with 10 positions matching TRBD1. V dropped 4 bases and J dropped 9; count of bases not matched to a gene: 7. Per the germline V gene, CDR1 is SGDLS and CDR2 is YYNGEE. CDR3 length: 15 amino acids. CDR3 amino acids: CASSPQTGGVSPLHF. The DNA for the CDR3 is TGTGCCAGCAGCCCCCAGACAGGGGGCGTTTCACCCCTCCACTTT.

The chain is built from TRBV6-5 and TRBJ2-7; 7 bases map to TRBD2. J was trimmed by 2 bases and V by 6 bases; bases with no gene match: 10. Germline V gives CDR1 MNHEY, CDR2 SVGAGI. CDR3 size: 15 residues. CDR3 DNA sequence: TGTGCCAGCAGGTTTTCTAGCGGACCCACCTACGAGCAGTACTTC. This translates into CASRFSSGPTYEQYF.

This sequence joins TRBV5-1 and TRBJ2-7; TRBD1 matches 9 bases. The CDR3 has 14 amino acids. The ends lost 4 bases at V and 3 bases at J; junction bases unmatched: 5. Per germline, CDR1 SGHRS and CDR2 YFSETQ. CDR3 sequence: CASSPGTGNYEQYF. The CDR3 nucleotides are TGCGCCAGCAGCCCAGGGACAGGGAACTACGAGCAGTACTTC.

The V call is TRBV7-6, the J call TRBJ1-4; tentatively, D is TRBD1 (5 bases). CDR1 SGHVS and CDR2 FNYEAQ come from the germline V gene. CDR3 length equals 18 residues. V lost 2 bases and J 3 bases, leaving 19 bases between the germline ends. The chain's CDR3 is CASSLLGYDGGANEKLFF. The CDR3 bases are TGTGCCAGCAGCTTATTGGGTTACGACGGGGGAGCTAATGAAAAACTGTTTTTT.

CDR3 region: CASSPRTGFQLSSPLHF. CDR3 bases: TGTGCCAGCAGCCCTAGAACAGGGTTTCAGCTAAGTTCACCCCTCCACTTT. This chain uses TRBV28 with TRBJ1-6, with D perhaps matching TRBD1 (6 bases). The germline V gene encodes CDR1 MDHEN and CDR2 SYDVKM. V lost 6 bases to trimming and J lost 9 bases, with 24 bases between them. This CDR3 is built from 17 residues.

This chain's CDR3 is CASSTSLAPETQYF. DNA for the CDR3: TGTGCCAGTAGTACCTCTCTAGCGCCGGAGACCCAGTACTTC. The chain has TRBV19 and TRBJ2-5; tentatively, D is TRBD2 (6 bases). The V end lost 4 bases, the J end lost 5 bases, and 14 bases lay between the germline ends. The CDR3 totals 14 residues. Germline CDR1 is LNHDA and CDR2 is SQIVND (reference sequence).

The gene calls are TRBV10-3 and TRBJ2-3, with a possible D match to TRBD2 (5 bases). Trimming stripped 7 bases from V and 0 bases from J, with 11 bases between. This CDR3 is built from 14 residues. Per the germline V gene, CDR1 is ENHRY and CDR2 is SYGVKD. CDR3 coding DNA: TGTGCCATCAAAGGGCTAGCAAGCACAGATACGCAGTATTTT. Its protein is CAIKGLASTDTQYF.

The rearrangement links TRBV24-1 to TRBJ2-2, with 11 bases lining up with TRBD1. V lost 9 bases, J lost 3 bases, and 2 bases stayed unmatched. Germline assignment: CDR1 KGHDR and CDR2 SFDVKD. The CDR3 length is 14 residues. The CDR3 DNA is TGTGCCACCGGGGACAGGGGGGACACCGGGGAGCTGTTTTTT. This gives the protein CATGDRGDTGELFF.